The clone carrying this T cell receptor beta chain was seen a few times. The antigen is undetermined. The data stem from a study of T cell repertoires in cytomegalovirus infection. About the study: The study used recently identified HLA-C-restricted and well-studied HLA-B-restricted CMV epitopes.

CDR1 and CDR2 (germline): PRHDT, FYEKMQ (reference sequence). V was shortened by 2 bases and J by 2 bases, with 24 bases between the two germline ends. The CDR3 loop spans 19 amino acids. In TCRdb, the reads were re-called with MiXCR into one record per CDR3 protein. Among around 900,000 distinct CDR3 sequences listed, roughly 30% were seen once. General observations from the study: HLA-C-restricted CMV clonotypes gave the most frequent clonotype in two of eight donors. Carriers of CMV and the relevant HLA type were discriminated by public TCR beta frequency.

The gene calls are TRBV13 and TRBJ2-5, with D perhaps matching TRBD1 or TRBD2 (6 bases each). Specimen: cultured CD8+ T cells from PBMCs, collected from culture after CMV antigen stimulation. The receptor was derived from a human donor in good health (CMV status not recorded). Some clones in this sample may be carry-over from other donors' samples. CDR3 protein: CASSLFVGGKNKQQETQYF. CDR3 coding DNA: TGTGCCAGCAGCTTATTTGTGGGGGGCAAGAATAAACAACAAGAGACCCAGTACTTC. Drawing the rest from reference TRBV13 and TRBJ2-5, the complete variable domain is AAGVIQSPRHLIKEKRETATLKCYPIPRHDTVYWYQQGPGQDPQFLISFYEKMQSDKGSIPDRFSAQQFSDYHSELNMSSLELGDSALYFCASSLFVGGKNKQQETQYFGPGTRLLVL.